Included here is one T cell receptor (beta chain) sequence, with context. As yet, its antigen is unknown. This record belongs to a study of T cells in Graves' hyperthyroidism and ophthalmopathy. Exclusion followed for patients with uncontrolled infection, other autoimmune disease, pregnancy or lactation. Diagnoses used clinical symptoms, serum thyroxine and TRAb, thyroid ultrasound and orbital computed tomography. The study, taken as a whole, reports: The majority of expanded thyroid clonotypes above 0.001 also appeared in blood.

With V trimmed by 0 bases and J by 3 bases, 8 bases remained unmatched. This CDR3 has 17 residues. Per the germline V gene, CDR1 is MNHEY and CDR2 is SVGEGT. Amplified regions were TCR beta CDR3 sequences from RNA transcripts. The HTBI primer set was used in a first-round RT-PCR of the TCR CDR3. TCRdb re-derived calls from the multiplex PCR reads in MiXCR, one entry per CDR3 protein. The repertoire consists of approximately 590,000 distinct CDR3 sequences, with around 16% occurring once and the leading ten covering approximately 7%. The chain is built from TRBV6-2 or TRBV6-3 and TRBJ1-5; TRBD1 aligns across 7 bases. The source material was blood. The clonotype was recovered from a young woman with Graves' hyperthyroidism. CDR3 region: CASSYSPAGTDNQPQHF. The DNA for the CDR3 is TGTGCCAGCAGTTACTCACCCGCCGGGACAGACAATCAGCCCCAGCATTTT.